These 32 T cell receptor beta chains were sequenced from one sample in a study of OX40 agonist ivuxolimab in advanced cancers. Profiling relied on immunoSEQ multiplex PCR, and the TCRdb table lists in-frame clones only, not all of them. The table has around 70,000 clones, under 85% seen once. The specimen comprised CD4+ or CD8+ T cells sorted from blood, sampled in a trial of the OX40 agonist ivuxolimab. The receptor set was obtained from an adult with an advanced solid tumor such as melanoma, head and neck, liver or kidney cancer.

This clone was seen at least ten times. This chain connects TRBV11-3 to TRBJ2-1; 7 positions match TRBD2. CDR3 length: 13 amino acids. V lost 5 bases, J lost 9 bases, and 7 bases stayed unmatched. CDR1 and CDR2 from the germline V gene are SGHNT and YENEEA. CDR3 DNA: TGTGCCAGCAGCCCAAACGCGGGAGTTGAGCAGTTCTTC. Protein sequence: CASSPNAGVEQFF.

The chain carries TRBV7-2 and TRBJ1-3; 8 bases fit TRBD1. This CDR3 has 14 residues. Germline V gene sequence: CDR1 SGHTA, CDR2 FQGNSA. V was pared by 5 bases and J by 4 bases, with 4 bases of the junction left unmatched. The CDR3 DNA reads TGTGCCAGCAGCCCAGACAGGGGCGGAAACACCATATATTTT. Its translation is CASSPDRGGNTIYF.

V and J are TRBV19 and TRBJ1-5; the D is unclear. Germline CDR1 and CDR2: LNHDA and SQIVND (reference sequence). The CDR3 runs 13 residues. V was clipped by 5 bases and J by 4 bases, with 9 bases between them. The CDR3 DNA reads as TGTGCCAGTAGTCTGAGCTTGAATCAGCCCCAGCATTTT. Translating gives CASSLSLNQPQHF.

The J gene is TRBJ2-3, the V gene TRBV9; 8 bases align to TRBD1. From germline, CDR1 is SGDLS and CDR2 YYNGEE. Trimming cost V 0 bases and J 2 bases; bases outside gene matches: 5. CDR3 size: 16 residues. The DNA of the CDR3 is TGTGCCAGCAGCGTAGAAGCAGGGGGCTTCACAGATACGCAGTATTTT. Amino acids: CASSVEAGGFTDTQYF. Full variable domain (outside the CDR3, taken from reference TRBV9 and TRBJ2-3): DSGVTQTPKHLITATGQRVTLRCSPRSGDLSVYWYQQSLDQGLQFLIQYYNGEERAKGNILERFSAQQFPDLHSELNLSSLELGDSALYFCASSVEAGGFTDTQYFGPGTRLTVL.

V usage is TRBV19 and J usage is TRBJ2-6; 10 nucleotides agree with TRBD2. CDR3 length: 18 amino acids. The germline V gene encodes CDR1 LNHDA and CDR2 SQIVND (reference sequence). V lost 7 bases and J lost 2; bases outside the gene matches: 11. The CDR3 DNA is TGTGCCAGTAACCTTGGGTCTAGCGGGAGCCCTGGGGCCAACGTCCTGACTTTC. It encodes CASNLGSSGSPGANVLTF.

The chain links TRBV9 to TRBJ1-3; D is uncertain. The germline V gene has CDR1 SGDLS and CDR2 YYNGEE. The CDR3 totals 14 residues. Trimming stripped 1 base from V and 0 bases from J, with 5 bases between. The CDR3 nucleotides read TGTGCCAGCAGCGTACAGAGCTCTGGAAACACCATATATTTT. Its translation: CASSVQSSGNTIYF. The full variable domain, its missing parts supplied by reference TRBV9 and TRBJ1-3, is DSGVTQTPKHLITATGQRVTLRCSPRSGDLSVYWYQQSLDQGLQFLIQYYNGEERAKGNILERFSAQQFPDLHSELNLSSLELGDSALYFCASSVQSSGNTIYFGEGSWLTVV.

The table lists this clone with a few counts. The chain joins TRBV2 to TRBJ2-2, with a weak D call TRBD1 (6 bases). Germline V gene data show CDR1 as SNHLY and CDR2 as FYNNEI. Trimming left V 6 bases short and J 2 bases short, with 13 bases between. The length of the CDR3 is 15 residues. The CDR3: CASRRRTDNTGELFF. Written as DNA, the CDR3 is TGTGCCAGCAGACGAAGGACAGACAACACCGGGGAGCTGTTTTTT. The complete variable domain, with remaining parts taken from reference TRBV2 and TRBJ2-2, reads EPEVTQTPSHQVTQMGQEVILRCVPISNHLYFYWYRQILGQKVEFLVSFYNNEISEKSEIFDDQFSVERPDGSNFTLKIRSTKLEDSAMYFCASRRRTDNTGELFFGEGSRLTVL.

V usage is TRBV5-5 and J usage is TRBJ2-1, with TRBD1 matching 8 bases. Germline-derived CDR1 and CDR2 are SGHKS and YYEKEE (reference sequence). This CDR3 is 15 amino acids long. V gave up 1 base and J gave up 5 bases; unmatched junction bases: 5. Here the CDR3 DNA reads TGTGCCAGCAGCTTGAGAGGACAGGGAAACAATGAGCAGTTCTTC. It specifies CASSLRGQGNNEQFF.

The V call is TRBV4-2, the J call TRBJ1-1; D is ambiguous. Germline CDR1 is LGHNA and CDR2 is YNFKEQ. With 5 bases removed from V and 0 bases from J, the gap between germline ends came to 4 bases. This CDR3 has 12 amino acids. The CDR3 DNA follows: TGTGCCAGCAGCACGATGAACACTGAAGCTTTCTTT. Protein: CASSTMNTEAFF.

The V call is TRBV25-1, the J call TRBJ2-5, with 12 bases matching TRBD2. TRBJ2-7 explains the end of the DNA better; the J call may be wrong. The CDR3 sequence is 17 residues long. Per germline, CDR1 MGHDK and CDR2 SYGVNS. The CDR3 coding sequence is TGTGCCAGCAGTGAAGCCCTAGCGGGAGGGCCTGGGTACGAGCAGTACTTC. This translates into CASSEALAGGPGYEQYF.

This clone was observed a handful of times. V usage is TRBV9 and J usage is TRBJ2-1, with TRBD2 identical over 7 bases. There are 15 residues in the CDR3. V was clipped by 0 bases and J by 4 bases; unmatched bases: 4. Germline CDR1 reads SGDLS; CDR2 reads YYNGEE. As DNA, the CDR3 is TGTGCCAGCAGCGTAGTCAGCGGGAAGTACAATGAGCAGTTCTTC. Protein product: CASSVVSGKYNEQFF.

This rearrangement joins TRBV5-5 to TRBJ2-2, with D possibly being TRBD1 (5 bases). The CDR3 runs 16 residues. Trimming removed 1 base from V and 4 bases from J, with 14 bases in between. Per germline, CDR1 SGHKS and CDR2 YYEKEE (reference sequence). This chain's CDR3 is CASSLLRGHGTGELFF. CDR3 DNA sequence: TGTGCCAGCAGCTTGTTACGCGGACATGGCACCGGGGAGCTGTTTTTT.

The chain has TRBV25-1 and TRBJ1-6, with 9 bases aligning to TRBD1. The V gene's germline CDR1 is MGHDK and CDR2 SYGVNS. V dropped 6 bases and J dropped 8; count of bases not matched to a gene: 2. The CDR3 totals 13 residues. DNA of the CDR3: TGTGCCAGCAGGGACAGGGGTGATTCACCCCTCCACTTT. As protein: CASRDRGDSPLHF.

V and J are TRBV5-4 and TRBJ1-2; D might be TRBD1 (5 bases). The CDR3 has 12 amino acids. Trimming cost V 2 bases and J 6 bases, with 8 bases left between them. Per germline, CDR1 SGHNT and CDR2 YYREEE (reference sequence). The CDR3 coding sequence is TGTGCCAGCAGCTTTGGCAGGGATGGCTACACCTTC. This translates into CASSFGRDGYTF.

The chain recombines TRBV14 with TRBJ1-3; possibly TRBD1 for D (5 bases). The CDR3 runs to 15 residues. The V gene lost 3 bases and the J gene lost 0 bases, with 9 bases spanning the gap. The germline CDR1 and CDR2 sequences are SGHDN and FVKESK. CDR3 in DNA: TGTGCCAGCAGCCACAAACAGGACTCTGGAAACACCATATATTTT. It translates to CASSHKQDSGNTIYF.

CDR3 protein: CASSLRTRSTDTQYF. The CDR3 DNA sequence: TGTGCCAGCAGCTTACGGACTAGATCCACAGATACGCAGTATTTT. This chain links TRBV7-2 with TRBJ2-3; 7 positions agree with TRBD2. J lost 2 bases, V lost 2 bases, and 4 bases had no gene match. This CDR3 is built from 15 residues. Germline CDR1 SGHTA, CDR2 FQGNSA.

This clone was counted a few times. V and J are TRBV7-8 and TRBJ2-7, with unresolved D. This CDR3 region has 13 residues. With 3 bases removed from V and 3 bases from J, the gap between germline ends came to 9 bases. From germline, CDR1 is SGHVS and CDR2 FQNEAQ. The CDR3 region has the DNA TGTGCCAGCAGCTTCCGGGTATACTACGAGCAGTACTTC. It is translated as CASSFRVYYEQYF. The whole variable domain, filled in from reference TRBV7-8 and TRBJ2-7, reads GAGVSQSPRYKVAKRGQDVALRCDPISGHVSLFWYQQALGQGPEFLTYFQNEAQLDKSGLPSDRFFAERPEGSVSTLKIQRTQQEDSAVYLCASSFRVYYEQYFGPGTRLTVT.

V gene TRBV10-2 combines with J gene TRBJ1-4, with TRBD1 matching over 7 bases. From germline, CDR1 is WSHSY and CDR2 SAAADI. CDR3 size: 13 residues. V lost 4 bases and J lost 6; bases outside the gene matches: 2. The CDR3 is CASSVQGDEKLFF. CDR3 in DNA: TGCGCCAGCAGTGTTCAGGGGGATGAAAAACTGTTTTTT.

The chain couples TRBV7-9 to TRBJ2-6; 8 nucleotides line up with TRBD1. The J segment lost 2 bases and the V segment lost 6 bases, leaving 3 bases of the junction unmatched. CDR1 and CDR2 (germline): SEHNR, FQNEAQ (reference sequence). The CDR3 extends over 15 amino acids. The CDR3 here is CASSQGAAGANVLTF. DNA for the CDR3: TGTGCCAGCAGTCAGGGGGCTGCTGGGGCCAACGTCCTGACTTTC.

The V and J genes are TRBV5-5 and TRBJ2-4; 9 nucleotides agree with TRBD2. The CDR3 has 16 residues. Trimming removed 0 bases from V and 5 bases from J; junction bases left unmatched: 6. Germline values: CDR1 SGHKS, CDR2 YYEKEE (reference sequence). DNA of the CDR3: TGTGCCAGCAGCTTGGGTCTGTCTAGCGGGGAAAACATTCAGTACTTC. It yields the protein CASSLGLSSGENIQYF.

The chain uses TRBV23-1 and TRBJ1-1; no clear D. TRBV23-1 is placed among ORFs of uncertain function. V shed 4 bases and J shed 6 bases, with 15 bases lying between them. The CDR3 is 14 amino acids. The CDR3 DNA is TGCGCCAGCAGTCTTCGGAGCTGCGGTGCTGAAGCTTTCTTT. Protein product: CASSLRSCGAEAFF.

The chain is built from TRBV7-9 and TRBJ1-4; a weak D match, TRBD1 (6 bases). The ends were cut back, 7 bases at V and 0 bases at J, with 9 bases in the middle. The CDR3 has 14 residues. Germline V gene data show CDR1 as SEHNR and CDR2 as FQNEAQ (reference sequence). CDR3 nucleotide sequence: TGTGCCAGCAACAGGGCGTCAACTAATGAAAAACTGTTTTTT. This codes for CASNRASTNEKLFF.

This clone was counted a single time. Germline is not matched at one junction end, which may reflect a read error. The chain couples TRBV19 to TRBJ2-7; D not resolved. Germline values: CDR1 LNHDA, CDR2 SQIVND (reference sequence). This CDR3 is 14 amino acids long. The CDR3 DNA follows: TGTGCCAGTAGTATAGATAGAGGCGATTACGCGCAGTACTTC. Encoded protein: CASSIDRGDYAQYF.

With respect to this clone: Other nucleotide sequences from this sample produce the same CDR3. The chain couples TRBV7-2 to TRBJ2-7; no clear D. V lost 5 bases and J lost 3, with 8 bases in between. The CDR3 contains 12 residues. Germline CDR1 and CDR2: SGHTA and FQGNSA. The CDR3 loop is CASSPPGYEQYF. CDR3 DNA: TGTGCCAGCAGCCCCCCCGGCTACGAGCAGTACTTC.

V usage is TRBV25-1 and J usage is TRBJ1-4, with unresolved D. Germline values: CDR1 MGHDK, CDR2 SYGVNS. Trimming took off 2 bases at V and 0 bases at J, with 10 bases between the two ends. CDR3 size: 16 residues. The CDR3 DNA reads TGTGCCAGCAGTGAACCGCGACTGGCAACTAATGAAAAACTGTTTTTT. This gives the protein CASSEPRLATNEKLFF.

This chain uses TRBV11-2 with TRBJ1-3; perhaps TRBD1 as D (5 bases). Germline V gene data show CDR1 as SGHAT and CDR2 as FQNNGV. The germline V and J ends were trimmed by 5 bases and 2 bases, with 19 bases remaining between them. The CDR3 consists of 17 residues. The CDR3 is CASSTLWGGSAGNTIYF. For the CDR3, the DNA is TGTGCCAGCAGCACCCTTTGGGGGGGATCCGCTGGAAACACCATATATTTT.

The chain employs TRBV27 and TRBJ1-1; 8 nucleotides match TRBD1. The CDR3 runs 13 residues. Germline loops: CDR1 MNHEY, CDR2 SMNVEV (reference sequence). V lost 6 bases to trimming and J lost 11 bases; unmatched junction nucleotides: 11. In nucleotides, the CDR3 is TGTGCCAGCAGAACAGGGGGGAGTACTAAGGCTTTCTTT. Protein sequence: CASRTGGSTKAFF.

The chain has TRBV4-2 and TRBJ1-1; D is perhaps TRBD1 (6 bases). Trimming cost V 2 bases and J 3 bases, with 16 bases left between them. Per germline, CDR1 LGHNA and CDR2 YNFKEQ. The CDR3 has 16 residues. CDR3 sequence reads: CASSQRLGGGDTEAFF. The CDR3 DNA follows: TGTGCCAGCAGCCAAAGGCTAGGAGGGGGGGACACTGAAGCTTTCTTT.

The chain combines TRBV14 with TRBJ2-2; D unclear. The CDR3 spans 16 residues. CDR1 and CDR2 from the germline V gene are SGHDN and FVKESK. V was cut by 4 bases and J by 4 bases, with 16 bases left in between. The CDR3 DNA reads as TGTGCCAGCAGCCTAGGCGTCAGAGCTCCCACCGGGGAGCTGTTTTTT. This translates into CASSLGVRAPTGELFF.

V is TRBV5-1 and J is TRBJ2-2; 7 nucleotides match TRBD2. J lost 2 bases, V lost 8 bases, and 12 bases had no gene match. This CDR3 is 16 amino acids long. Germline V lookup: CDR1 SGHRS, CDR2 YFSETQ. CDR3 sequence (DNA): TGCGCCAGTAGAGACGGGGGGTTCTCCAACACCGGGGAGCTGTTTTTT. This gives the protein CASRDGGFSNTGELFF.

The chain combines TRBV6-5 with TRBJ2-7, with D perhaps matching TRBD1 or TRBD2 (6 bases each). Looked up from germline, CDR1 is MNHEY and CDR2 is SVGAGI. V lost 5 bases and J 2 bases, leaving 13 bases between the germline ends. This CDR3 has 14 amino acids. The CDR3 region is CASSALGGPYEQYF. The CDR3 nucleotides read TGTGCCAGCAGTGCCCTCGGGGGCCCCTACGAGCAGTACTTC.

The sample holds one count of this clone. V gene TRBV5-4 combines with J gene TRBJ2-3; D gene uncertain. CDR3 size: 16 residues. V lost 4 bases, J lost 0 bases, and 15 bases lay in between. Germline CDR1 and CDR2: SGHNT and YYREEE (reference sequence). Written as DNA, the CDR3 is TGTGCCAGCAGCAATTCAAGGGCTCGCAGCACAGATACGCAGTATTTT. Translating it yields CASSNSRARSTDTQYF.